This T cell receptor beta chain was observed in a study of cytomegalovirus exposure and HLA in healthy donors (dated by TCRdb to about 2017). Some background on the complete study: In an earlier analysis of several hundred of the donors, around 300 Gb of sequence data and 90 million to 130 million unique TCR beta sequences from 180 million or so T cells were reported. An early release that covered more than 550 HLA-typed donors contained approximately 300 gigabases of sequencing data and about 84 million unique TCR sequences. Of the 350 to 450 genotyped donors, less than 90% were placed in the genetic ancestry cluster associated with self-reported Caucasian donors. The study was designed to test whether signatures of past pathogen exposure could be identified by cataloging public T cell receptors. Using immunosequencing, the study profiled T cell repertoires from 550 to 750 subjects and related those repertoires to cytomegalovirus serostatus. Along with the 666-subject first cohort, a separate validation cohort of more than 90 different subjects was used. To predict cytomegalovirus infection status, the study brought together high-throughput TCR immunosequencing, statistical association of individual TCRs with disease status, and machine learning. A later analysis re-analyzed previously published TCR beta repertoires from 500 to 700 donors and added high-resolution HLA genotyping to study TCR occurrence patterns. Rather than using new phenotypic data, the later analysis identified candidate immune exposures from TCR beta sequences and from how often those sequences occurred across donors. An earlier analysis of about 600 of the donors used high-throughput TCR beta sequencing to judge whether each TCR beta V gene segment behaved as functional or pseudogenic. Alongside the repertoire data, information on donor age, sex, ethnicity and CMV serostatus was compiled. A later genetic analysis took genome-wide SNP genotypes for about 55% of the roughly 670 donors and used that subset as a discovery cohort. All discovery cohort repertoires had been generated using a single sequencing platform. HLA typing included class I and class II loci at four-digit resolution. The number of typed donors differed by locus: about 629-640 for A, B, C, DRB1 and DQB1; 500 to 550 for DQA1; approximately 600 for DPA1; and 450 to 480 for DPB1. A handful of DR-DQ haplotypes were handled as single units for association and clustering because linkage in the cohort was strong. On average, around 240,000 unique TCR beta nucleotide sequences were sequenced per donor among 398 genotyped donors of the cohort, with 15% to 20% of those sequences being non-productive. Study-wide conclusions, independent of this receptor: Several of the top co-occurrence clusters appeared to be linked to parvovirus B19, influenza, CMV and Epstein-Barr virus, according to a later analysis. When HLA alleles, especially DR and DQ, strongly co-occurred, attributing TCR associations to individual alleles was difficult. Because counts were too low, more than 15 rarely observed V segments, including chromosome 9 orphons, were left out of the earlier analysis of about 620 of the donors. Correlated functional status among segregating V segments might be attributable to linkage disequilibrium, but an unknown experimental factor could not be ruled out. Most CMV-associated TCR beta chains appeared to be HLA-restricted in a later analysis, and the HLA associations seemed to be driven largely by CMV exposure. V-gene and J-gene trimming of TCR beta chains was associated with a missense DCLRE1C variant in a later genetic analysis, and the association was replicated in an independent cohort. Some IMGT-functional V segments, including TRBV6-2 and TRBV6-3, could not be distinguished by the 87-base-pair reads and were therefore excluded. The authors suggested that the approach could potentially be extended to other disease states and immunological phenotypes. In this cohort, only TCR beta chains were sequenced, and detectable features were limited by the absence of alpha or paired-chain data. The presence/absence analyses assumed that sequencing depth was roughly uniform across donors, and that assumption may not be true. Three of the identified cytomegalovirus-associated TCR beta chains were confirmed in vitro to be specific for cytomegalovirus antigens. In both the original and validation cohorts, the classifier was reported to diagnose cytomegalovirus status with high specificity and sensitivity. In a later genetic analysis, fewer N-insertions in productive TCRs were reported among donors in an Asian-associated ancestry cluster than the approximately 670-donor mean. For the cohort, immune exposure information was limited to CMV serostatus. Because HLA typing was missing for some donors at each locus, association tests included only the typed subset. A later analysis associated about 16,000 TCR beta sequences with specific HLA alleles at a false discovery rate of 0.05. The sequencing pipeline was judged likely to have produced a cluster of highly shared sequence variants as a technical artifact. Broadly in line with IMGT annotations, most TCR beta V segments showed up in productive rearrangements about 87% or about 30% of the time in an earlier analysis of around 550 of the donors. A further reported finding was that TCR beta sequences accurately predicted the HLA-A and HLA-B alleles for most subjects in the first cohort. In a later analysis, TCR association rates were found to vary across HLA loci, with the most associated TCRs seen for DRB1 alleles and the fewest for HLA-C alleles. In the study, approximately 150 TCR beta chains were listed as associated with cytomegalovirus. Compared with equally common non-associated chains, HLA-associated TCR beta chains in a later analysis were more clonally expanded and had lower generation probabilities. Across donors, most TCR sequences were observed very rarely, whereas some public TCRs were present in many individuals.

In total, 600 or so healthy bone marrow donors made up the cohort. Cohort members were all nominally healthy when sampled, although unrecorded immune exposures were likely present. The donor was CMV seropositive and was included in the group of about 290 seropositive cohort members. A peripheral blood sample was provided by each donor, and peripheral blood mononuclear cells were used for TCR beta sequencing. The Qiagen DNeasy Blood Extraction Kit was used to extract genomic DNA from the blood cell samples. Regarding this clone: Its recognized antigen is unknown. Per-base qualities were not stored, and no clone one base away is much larger.

Library creation used the immunoSEQ multiplex PCR assay. For the multiplex PCR, a mixture combining 60 forward primers for TCR Vbeta segments and 13 reverse primers for TCR Jbeta segments was used. A multiplex PCR assay on genomic DNA amplified the CDR3 region of rearranged TCR beta genes. The amplified TCR beta libraries were sequenced on the Illumina HiSeq System as 87-base-pair reads. In the authors' own workflow: A later analysis tallied tens of millions of unique TCR beta chains across the 640 or so repertoires, and some 10 million of those chains were shared by two or more donors. A nearest-neighbor algorithm error-corrected the raw reads and collapsed the reads into unique sequences, merging closely related sequences to remove PCR and sequencing errors. To assign V, D and J gene segments, CDR3 sequences were aligned to IMGT reference sequences. For a sequence to be retained, a match of at least six nucleotides was required to both a V gene segment and a J gene segment. A rearrangement counted as productive if the CDR3 had no stop codons and remained in frame with V and J, and every other rearrangement counted as non-productive. CDR3 was defined according to IMGT convention as the region running from the second conserved V-encoded cysteine to the conserved J-encoded phenylalanine. The earlier analysis of some 580 of the donors excluded any sequence lacking an unambiguous match to a single V gene segment. In an earlier analysis of 450 to 750 of the donors, a V segment was called functional when productive rearrangements were above 56.7%, and segregating when the standard deviation between donors exceeded 5%. A statistical classification framework was built to diagnose cytomegalovirus status from the catalog of TCR beta chain sequences. V and J gene assignment, in a later analysis, came from comparing TCR nucleotide sequences with IMGT/GENE-DB human TR gene sequences. The TCRdist pipeline was used in a later analysis to assign CDR3 sequences and most-parsimonious VDJ recombination scenarios. In a later analysis, each TCR beta chain was defined by its CDR3 amino acid sequence together with its V-gene family, and reads without a unique V-gene family were excluded. In a later analysis, fewer than 650 highly shared, low-generation-probability nucleotide sequences were removed to address suspected cross-contamination and a sequencing artifact. In a later analysis, a clonal expansion index for each public chain was calculated from normalized within-repertoire ranks of inferred template counts. In a later analysis, generation probabilities were computed using a VDJ recombination model fitted to out-of-frame rearrangements, and the results were checked against IGoR. A later analysis scored TCR-TCR, TCR-HLA and TCR-CMV co-occurrence with hypergeometric tests, applying a repertoire-size bias correction to TCR pairs. To estimate false discovery rates, a later analysis permuted the HLA or CMV assignments 20 times. In a later analysis, co-occurring TCRs were grouped with DBSCAN, and TCRdist sequence similarity was added when clustering was performed within HLA-allele-positive subsets. Repertoires with fewer than 30,000 or more than 120,000 public chains, plus five repertoires with anomalous nucleotide sharing, were excluded from co-occurrence clustering. TCRdb stores this immuneACCESS table with in-frame sequences only. Part of the clones is absent; in the studies checked, under half of the shortfall reflects unresolved V genes, and no reason is known for the rest. V and J calls and clone size are given by that table; D and trimming were obtained from the DNA. The sample table shows about 190,000 clones, and around 85% are seen once. Of the sample, less than 7% is held by the ten largest clones.

The CDR3, cysteine through phenylalanine, is 16 amino acids long. Solely the CDR3 DNA is kept, with 48 bases framed from the first base. Per the germline V gene (reference sequence), MNHEY is the CDR1 and SMNVEV is the CDR2. V is pared back by 3 bases and J by 4 bases, with 15 bases lying between the germline termini. Recombination joined TRBV27 with TRBJ2-2, with no confident D gene call. The receptor's source is a man between 35 and 55 years old in good health and CMV-seropositive. Sequences were obtained from PBMCs. This receptor has the CDR3 CASSFVGPYLTGELFF. The DNA reads TGTGCCAGCAGTTTTGTGGGCCCCTATCTCACCGGGGAGCTGTTTTTT.